These T cell receptor beta chains were read from a single sample in a study of T cells in Graves' hyperthyroidism and ophthalmopathy. Via MiXCR, TCRdb re-called the multiplex PCR reads, giving one row per CDR3 protein. Among a few hundred thousand distinct CDR3 sequences listed, roughly 23% were seen once. The specimen was blood. Source of these receptors: a woman aged 70 to 79 with Graves' ophthalmopathy. The CDR3 runs from the conserved cysteine through the conserved F or W. The order of the fields is CDR3 protein, CDR3 DNA, clone size, V gene, D gene, J gene. D genes are given only for firm matches. The size field is filled for only some rows; it gives once, few, many or a size class.

CDR3 protein: CASSRHRGYEQYF
CDR3 DNA: TGTGCCAGCAGTAGACACAGGGGCTACGAGCAGTACTTC
clone size: many
V gene: TRBV7-3
D gene: TRBD1
J gene: TRBJ2-7

CDR3 protein: CASSFGASGNTIYF
CDR3 DNA: TGTGCCAGCAGTTTCGGGGCCTCTGGAAACACCATATATTTT
clone size: many
V gene: TRBV27
D gene: -
J gene: TRBJ1-3

CDR3 protein: CASSEAGSQFGEQFF
CDR3 DNA: TGTGCCAGCAGTGAAGCGGGAAGCCAATTCGGCGAGCAGTTCTTC
clone size: -
V gene: TRBV6-1
D gene: -
J gene: TRBJ2-1

CDR3 protein: CASSQTEIYEQYF
CDR3 DNA: TGTGCCAGCAGCCAAACAGAAATCTACGAGCAGTACTTC
clone size: -
V gene: TRBV12-3/TRBV12-4
D gene: -
J gene: TRBJ2-7

CDR3 protein: CASSSAGTGELFF
CDR3 DNA: TGCGCCAGCAGCTCCGCAGGGACCGGGGAGCTGTTTTTT
clone size: -
V gene: TRBV5-1
D gene: -
J gene: TRBJ2-2

CDR3 protein: CASSYQQEGEQYF
CDR3 DNA: TGTGCCAGCTCCTATCAGCAAGAAGGCGAGCAGTACTTC
clone size: few
V gene: TRBV18
D gene: -
J gene: TRBJ2-7

CDR3 protein: CASKFEGGANTGELFF
CDR3 DNA: TGTGCCAGCAAATTTGAAGGCGGGGCGAACACCGGGGAGCTGTTTTTT
clone size: few
V gene: TRBV2
D gene: -
J gene: TRBJ2-2

CDR3 protein: CSARDDRGNIQYF
CDR3 DNA: TGCAGTGCTAGAGATGACAGGGGAAACATTCAGTACTTC
clone size: few
V gene: TRBV20-1
D gene: TRBD1
J gene: TRBJ2-4

CDR3 protein: CASSRTGTGGLAAHLEQYF
CDR3 DNA: TGTGCCAGCAGCAGAACCGGGACAGGGGGCTTAGCGGCGCACCTAGAGCAGTACTTC
clone size: -
V gene: TRBV7-6
D gene: TRBD1
J gene: TRBJ2-7

CDR3 protein: CSASNRPPLAGGLRATDTQYF
CDR3 DNA: TGCAGTGCTAGCAATCGTCCCCCACTAGCGGGAGGGTTGCGAGCGACAGATACGCAGTATTTT
clone size: -
V gene: TRBV20-1
D gene: TRBD2
J gene: TRBJ2-3

CDR3 protein: CASSLLSGGWDEQYF
CDR3 DNA: TGTGCCAGCAGCCTCCTGTCGGGGGGCTGGGACGAGCAGTACTTC
clone size: few
V gene: TRBV7-2
D gene: -
J gene: TRBJ2-7

CDR3 protein: CASRSATGGNTIYF
CDR3 DNA: TGTGCCAGCAGAAGCGCGACAGGTGGAAACACCATATATTTT
clone size: few
V gene: TRBV6-1
D gene: -
J gene: TRBJ1-3

CDR3 protein: CASSPLGTISQETQYF
CDR3 DNA: TGTGCCAGCTCACCGTTAGGGACTATCTCTCAAGAGACCCAGTACTTC
clone size: few
V gene: TRBV18
D gene: TRBD2
J gene: TRBJ2-5

CDR3 protein: CASSELSWDPEQYF
CDR3 DNA: TGTGCCAGCAGTGAATTGTCGTGGGATCCGGAGCAGTACTTC
clone size: few
V gene: TRBV6-1
D gene: -
J gene: TRBJ2-7

CDR3 protein: CASSLGGGQADTQYF
CDR3 DNA: TGTGCCAGCAGCTTAGGTGGAGGGCAGGCAGATACGCAGTATTTT
clone size: few
V gene: TRBV7-2
D gene: -
J gene: TRBJ2-3

CDR3 protein: CASGLAGVNYYGEQFF
CDR3 DNA: TGTGCCAGCGGACTAGCGGGAGTTAATTACTATGGTGAGCAGTTCTTC
clone size: -
V gene: TRBV12-3/TRBV12-4
D gene: TRBD2
J gene: TRBJ2-1

CDR3 protein: CSARRDVETQYF
CDR3 DNA: TGCAGTGCTAGGAGGGACGTAGAGACCCAGTACTTC
clone size: many
V gene: TRBV20-1
D gene: -
J gene: TRBJ2-5

CDR3 protein: CASSQTGHSGWETQYF
CDR3 DNA: TGCGCCAGCAGCCAGACGGGACATTCCGGATGGGAGACCCAGTACTTC
clone size: -
V gene: TRBV4-3
D gene: -
J gene: TRBJ2-5

CDR3 protein: CSASTGGNSPLHF
CDR3 DNA: TGCAGTGCCTCTACAGGGGGGAATTCACCCCTCCACTTT
clone size: -
V gene: TRBV20-1
D gene: TRBD1
J gene: TRBJ1-6

CDR3 protein: CASSSRGKDTGELFF
CDR3 DNA: TGTGCCAGCAGCTCCCGGGGGAAGGACACCGGGGAGCTGTTTTTT
clone size: many
V gene: TRBV7-8
D gene: -
J gene: TRBJ2-2

CDR3 protein: CASSLGETEQYF
CDR3 DNA: TGTGCCAGCAGCTTAGGAGAGACCGAGCAGTACTTC
clone size: many
V gene: TRBV7-2
D gene: -
J gene: TRBJ2-7

CDR3 protein: CASSASTNQPQHF
CDR3 DNA: TGTGCCAGCAGCGCAAGCACGAATCAGCCCCAGCATTTT
clone size: few
V gene: TRBV9
D gene: -
J gene: TRBJ1-5

CDR3 protein: CASSPHGTRGGNTIYF
CDR3 DNA: TGTGCCAGCAGCCCACATGGGACTAGAGGGGGAAACACCATATATTTT
clone size: -
V gene: TRBV9
D gene: -
J gene: TRBJ1-3

CDR3 protein: CASPGRAYEQYF
CDR3 DNA: TGTGCCAGCCCCGGGCGTGCCTACGAGCAGTACTTC
clone size: -
V gene: TRBV27
D gene: -
J gene: TRBJ2-7

CDR3 protein: CASSVWTMGRNNEQFF
CDR3 DNA: TGTGCCAGCAGCGTCTGGACGATGGGGCGCAACAATGAGCAGTTCTTC
clone size: few
V gene: TRBV3-1
D gene: -
J gene: TRBJ2-1

CDR3 protein: CSARDAGTGGNQPQHF
CDR3 DNA: TGCAGTGCTAGAGATGCCGGGACAGGGGGGAATCAGCCCCAGCATTTT
clone size: -
V gene: TRBV20-1
D gene: TRBD1
J gene: TRBJ1-5

CDR3 protein: CASSLEGQGDNEQFF
CDR3 DNA: TGCGCCAGCAGCTTGGAAGGACAGGGGGACAATGAGCAGTTCTTC
clone size: -
V gene: TRBV5-1
D gene: TRBD1
J gene: TRBJ2-1

CDR3 protein: CASMVDSVAQGYTF
CDR3 DNA: TGTGCCAGCATGGTAGACTCCGTTGCCCAAGGCTACACCTTC
clone size: -
V gene: TRBV2
D gene: -
J gene: TRBJ1-2

CDR3 protein: CASSYSGGTPNEQFF
CDR3 DNA: TGTGCCAGCAGTTACTCAGGGGGCACCCCCAATGAGCAGTTCTTC
clone size: once
V gene: TRBV6-5
D gene: TRBD1
J gene: TRBJ2-1

CDR3 protein: CATSDQMNTEAFF
CDR3 DNA: TGTGCCACCAGTGATCAGATGAACACTGAAGCTTTCTTT
clone size: few
V gene: TRBV24-1
D gene: -
J gene: TRBJ1-1

CDR3 protein: CASSQQGAAMELFF
CDR3 DNA: TGTGCCAGCAGTCAACAGGGGGCGGCGATGGAACTGTTTTTT
clone size: few
V gene: TRBV2
D gene: TRBD1
J gene: TRBJ1-4

CDR3 protein: CASSSSLAGLNNEQFF
CDR3 DNA: TGTGCCAGCAGCTCTTCCTTAGCGGGACTGAACAATGAGCAGTTCTTC
clone size: -
V gene: TRBV11-3
D gene: TRBD2
J gene: TRBJ2-1

CDR3 protein: CASSTPSGRANNGELFF
CDR3 DNA: TGTGCCAGTAGTACTCCTAGCGGGAGGGCCAACAACGGGGAGCTGTTTTTT
clone size: -
V gene: TRBV19
D gene: TRBD2
J gene: TRBJ2-2

CDR3 protein: CASSHSYNEQFF
CDR3 DNA: TGTGCCAGCAGCCACTCCTACAATGAGCAGTTCTTC
clone size: many
V gene: TRBV3-1
D gene: -
J gene: TRBJ2-1

CDR3 protein: CASSYHLGPEAFF
CDR3 DNA: TGTGCCAGCAGTTACCACTTAGGACCTGAAGCTTTCTTT
clone size: -
V gene: TRBV6-2/TRBV6-3
D gene: -
J gene: TRBJ1-1

CDR3 protein: CASSLGTVPNTEAFF
CDR3 DNA: TGTGCCAGCAGCTTGGGGACCGTTCCGAACACTGAAGCTTTCTTT
clone size: -
V gene: TRBV7-3
D gene: -
J gene: TRBJ1-1

CDR3 protein: CASSLTRDGGTGELFF
CDR3 DNA: TGTGCCAGCAGTTTAACCCGGGACGGAGGCACCGGGGAGCTGTTTTTT
clone size: -
V gene: TRBV27
D gene: -
J gene: TRBJ2-2

CDR3 protein: CASSPPSSGRHNEQFF
CDR3 DNA: TGTGCCAGCAGCCCCCCATCTAGCGGACGTCACAATGAGCAGTTCTTC
clone size: many
V gene: TRBV12-3/TRBV12-4
D gene: TRBD2
J gene: TRBJ2-1

CDR3 protein: CASSQGATGNTEAFF
CDR3 DNA: TGTGCCAGCAGCCAGGGGGCGACGGGGAACACTGAAGCTTTCTTT
clone size: -
V gene: TRBV5-5
D gene: TRBD1
J gene: TRBJ1-1

CDR3 protein: CASSGDRVNTEAFF
CDR3 DNA: TGCGCCAGCAGCGGGGACAGGGTGAACACTGAAGCTTTCTTT
clone size: -
V gene: TRBV5-1
D gene: TRBD1
J gene: TRBJ1-1

CDR3 protein: CASSAGTPGTEAFF
CDR3 DNA: TGTGCCAGTAGTGCAGGGACACCCGGCACTGAGGCTTTCTTT
clone size: -
V gene: TRBV19
D gene: -
J gene: TRBJ1-1

CDR3 protein: CASSLRGALLNSPLHF
CDR3 DNA: TGTGCCAGCAGTTTAAGGGGGGCCCTACTCAATTCACCCCTCCACTTT
clone size: -
V gene: TRBV28
D gene: -
J gene: TRBJ1-6

CDR3 protein: CASSLTGGRNIQYF
CDR3 DNA: TGTGCCAGCAGTCTCACAGGGGGCAGAAACATTCAGTACTTC
clone size: -
V gene: TRBV28
D gene: TRBD1
J gene: TRBJ2-4

CDR3 protein: CASSLGGELQETQYF
CDR3 DNA: TGTGCTAGCAGCTTAGGCGGAGAACTACAAGAGACCCAGTACTTC
clone size: -
V gene: TRBV7-7
D gene: -
J gene: TRBJ2-5

CDR3 protein: CASTIPGSYEQYF
CDR3 DNA: TGTGCTAGTACTATCCCGGGCTCCTACGAGCAGTACTTC
clone size: many
V gene: TRBV12-5
D gene: -
J gene: TRBJ2-7

CDR3 protein: CASSLDVGEAFF
CDR3 DNA: TGTGCCAGCAGCTTAGATGTCGGTGAAGCTTTCTTT
clone size: many
V gene: TRBV11-2
D gene: -
J gene: TRBJ1-1